This T cell receptor beta chain was obtained from a study of blood T cell repertoires in COVID-19. On the study more broadly: Material from acute and convalescent COVID-19 was sourced from the United States, Italy and Spain.

Germline trimming cut 2 bases from V and 5 bases from J; bases unmatched to any gene: 3. Germline-derived CDR1 and CDR2 are MNHEY and SMNVEV (reference sequence). The CDR3 is 13 amino acids. Authors' analysis steps: Scientists estimated how many nucleated cells there were by amplifying reference gene primers. Sequencing used immunoSEQ multiplex PCR; TCRdb keeps in-frame clones, though not all of them. That table gives V, J and clone size, and the DNA gave D and trimming. The sample consists of a few hundred thousand clones, approximately 80% of them appearing once. V is TRBV27 and J is TRBJ2-7; 7 nucleotides match TRBD1. This TCR was recovered from a human donor in a cohort sampled during active COVID-19. Source material: peripheral blood. In nucleotides, the CDR3 is TGTGCCAGCAGTTTACGAGACAGGGACGAGCAGTACTTC. It translates to CASSLRDRDEQYF.